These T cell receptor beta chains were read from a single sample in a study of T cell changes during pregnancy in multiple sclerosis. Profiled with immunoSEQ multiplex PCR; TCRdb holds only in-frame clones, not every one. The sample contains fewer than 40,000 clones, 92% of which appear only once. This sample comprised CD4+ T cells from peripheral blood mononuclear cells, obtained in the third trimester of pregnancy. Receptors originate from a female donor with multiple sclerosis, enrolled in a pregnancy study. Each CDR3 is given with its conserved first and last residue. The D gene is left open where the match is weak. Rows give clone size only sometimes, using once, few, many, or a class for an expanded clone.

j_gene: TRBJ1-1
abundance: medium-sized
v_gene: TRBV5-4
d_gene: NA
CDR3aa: CASSLARGREAFF
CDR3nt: TGTGCCAGCAGCTTGGCCAGGGGACGTGAAGCTTTCTTT

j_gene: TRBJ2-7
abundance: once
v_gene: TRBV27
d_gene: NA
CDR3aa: CASKKDRQGGYNYEQYF
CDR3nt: TGTGCCAGCAAGAAGGACAGGCAAGGGGGGTACAACTACGAGCAGTACTTC

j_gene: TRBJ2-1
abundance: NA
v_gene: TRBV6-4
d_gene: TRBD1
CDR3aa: CASSETPTGAYNEQFF
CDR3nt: TGTGCCAGCAGTGAGACACCGACAGGGGCCTACAATGAGCAGTTCTTC

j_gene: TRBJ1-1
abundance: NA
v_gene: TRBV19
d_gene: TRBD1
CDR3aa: CASSIQGAGTEAFF
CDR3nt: TGTGCCAGTAGTATTCAGGGGGCGGGCACTGAAGCTTTCTTT

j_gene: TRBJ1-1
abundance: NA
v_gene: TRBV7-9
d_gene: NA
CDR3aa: CASSLIEGDTEAFF
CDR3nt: TGTGCCAGCAGCCTAATAGAAGGGGACACTGAAGCTTTCTTT

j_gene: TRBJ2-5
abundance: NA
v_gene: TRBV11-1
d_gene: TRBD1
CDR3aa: CASSPGTGKLSEETQYF
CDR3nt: TGTGCCAGCAGCCCCGGGACAGGCAAGCTTAGTGAAGAGACCCAGTACTTC

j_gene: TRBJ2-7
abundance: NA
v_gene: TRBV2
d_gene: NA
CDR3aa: CASSGLDRSLEQYF
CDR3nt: TGTGCCAGCAGTGGGCTCGACAGGTCCCTCGAGCAGTACTTC

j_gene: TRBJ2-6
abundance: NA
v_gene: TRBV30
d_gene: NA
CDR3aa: CAWSVAGAGANVLTF
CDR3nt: TGTGCCTGGAGTGTGGCAGGGGCTGGGGCCAACGTCCTGACTTTC

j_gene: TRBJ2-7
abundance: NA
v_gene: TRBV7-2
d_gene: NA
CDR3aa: CASSREAGREQYF
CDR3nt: TGTGCCAGCAGCAGAGAGGCAGGGCGCGAGCAGTACTTC

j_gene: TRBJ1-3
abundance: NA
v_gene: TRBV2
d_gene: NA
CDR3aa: CASSELQGTGNTIYF
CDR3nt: TGTGCCAGCAGTGAACTTCAGGGAACTGGAAACACCATATATTTT

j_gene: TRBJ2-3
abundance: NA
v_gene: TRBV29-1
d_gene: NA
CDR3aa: CSGYTDTQYF
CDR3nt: TGCAGCGGCTACACAGATACGCAGTATTTT

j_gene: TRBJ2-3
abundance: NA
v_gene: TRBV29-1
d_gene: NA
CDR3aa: CSVYTDTQYF
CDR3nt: TGCAGCGTGTACACAGATACGCAGTATTTT

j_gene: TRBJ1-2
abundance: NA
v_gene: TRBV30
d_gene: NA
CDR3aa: CAWSADSYGYTF
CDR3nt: TGTGCCTGGAGTGCCGACAGCTATGGCTACACCTTC

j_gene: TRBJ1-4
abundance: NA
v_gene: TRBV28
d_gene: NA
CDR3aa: CASTQLATNEKLFF
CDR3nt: TGTGCCAGCACCCAACTTGCCACGAATGAAAAACTGTTTTTT

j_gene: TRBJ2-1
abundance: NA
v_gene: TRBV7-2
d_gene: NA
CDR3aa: CASSLALWTVYNEQFF
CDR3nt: TGTGCCAGCAGCTTAGCCTTATGGACAGTTTACAATGAGCAGTTCTTC

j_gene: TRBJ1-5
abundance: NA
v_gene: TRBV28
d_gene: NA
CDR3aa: CASSLLFEAQPQHF
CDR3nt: TGTGCCAGCAGTTTATTGTTCGAGGCTCAGCCCCAGCATTTT

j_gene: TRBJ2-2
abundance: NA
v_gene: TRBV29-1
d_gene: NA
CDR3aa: CSVLLGAGTGELFF
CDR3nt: TGCAGCGTTCTTCTGGGGGCTGGGACCGGGGAGCTGTTTTTT

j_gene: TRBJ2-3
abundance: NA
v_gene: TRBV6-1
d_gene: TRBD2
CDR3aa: CASSVYSGSITDTQYF
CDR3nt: TGTGCCAGCAGTGTTTACAGCGGGAGCATCACAGATACGCAGTATTTT

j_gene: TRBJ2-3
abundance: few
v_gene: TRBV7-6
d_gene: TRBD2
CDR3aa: CASSLAVTSAAKPTDTQYF
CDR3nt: TGTGCCAGCAGCTTAGCCGTGACTAGCGCCGCGAAACCGACAGATACGCAGTATTTT

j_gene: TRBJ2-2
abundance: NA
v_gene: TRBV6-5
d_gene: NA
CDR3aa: CASSLFGNTGELFF
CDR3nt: TGTGCCAGCAGCCTGTTCGGGAACACCGGGGAGCTGTTTTTT

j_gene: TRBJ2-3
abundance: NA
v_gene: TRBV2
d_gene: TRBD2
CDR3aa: CASSDLGLAGAARQYF
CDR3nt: TGTGCCAGCAGTGATCTTGGACTAGCGGGAGCGGCGAGACAGTATTTT

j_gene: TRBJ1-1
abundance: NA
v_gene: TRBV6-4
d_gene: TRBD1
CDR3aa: CASRPQGARLDEAFF
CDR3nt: TGTGCCAGCAGGCCCCAGGGGGCGCGGTTAGATGAAGCTTTCTTT

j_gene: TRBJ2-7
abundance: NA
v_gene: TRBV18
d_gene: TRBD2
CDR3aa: CASSPPGLAGYEQYF
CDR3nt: TGTGCCAGCTCACCACCGGGGCTAGCGGGCTACGAGCAGTACTTC

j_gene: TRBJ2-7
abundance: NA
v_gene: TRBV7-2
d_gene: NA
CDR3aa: CASSESSYEQYF
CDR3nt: TGTGCCAGCAGCGAGAGCTCCTACGAGCAGTACTTC

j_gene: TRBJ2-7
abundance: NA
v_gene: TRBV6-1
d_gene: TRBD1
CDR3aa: CASSELQGAYEQYF
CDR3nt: TGTGCCAGCAGTGAATTACAGGGGGCATACGAGCAGTACTTC

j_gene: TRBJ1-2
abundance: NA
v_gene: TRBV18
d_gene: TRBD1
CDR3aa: CASSTNEGGGYGYTF
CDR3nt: TGTGCCAGCTCAACTAACGAAGGGGGCGGCTATGGCTACACCTTC

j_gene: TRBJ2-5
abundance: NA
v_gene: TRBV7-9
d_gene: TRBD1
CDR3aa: CASSPGTVQETQYF
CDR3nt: TGTGCCAGCAGCCCCGGGACAGTCCAAGAGACCCAGTACTTC